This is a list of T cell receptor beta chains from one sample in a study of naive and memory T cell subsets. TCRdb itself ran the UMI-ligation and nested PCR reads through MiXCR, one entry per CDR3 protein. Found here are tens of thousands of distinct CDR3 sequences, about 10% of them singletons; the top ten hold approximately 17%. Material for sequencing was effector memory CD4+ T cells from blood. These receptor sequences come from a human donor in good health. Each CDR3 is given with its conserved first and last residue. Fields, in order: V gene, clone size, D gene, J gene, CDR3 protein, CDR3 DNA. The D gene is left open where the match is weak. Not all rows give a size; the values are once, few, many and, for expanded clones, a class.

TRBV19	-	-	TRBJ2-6	CASSMLPGDGANVLTF	TGTGCCAGTAGTATGTTACCGGGGGACGGGGCCAACGTCCTGACTTTC
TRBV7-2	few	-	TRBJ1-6	CASSLRQGSGSPLHF	TGTGCCAGCAGCTTAAGGCAGGGGTCCGGTTCACCCCTCCACTTT
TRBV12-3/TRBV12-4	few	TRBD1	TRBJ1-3	CASSPYRGRVSGNTIYF	TGTGCCAGCAGCCCTTACAGGGGGCGAGTGTCTGGAAACACCATATATTTT
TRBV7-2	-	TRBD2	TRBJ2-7	CASSLEGGGGSYEQYF	TGTGCCAGCAGCTTAGAAGGAGGCGGGGGATCCTACGAGCAGTACTTC
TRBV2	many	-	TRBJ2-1	CASSVRGLANEQFF	TGTGCCAGCAGTGTTCGGGGGCTAGCCAATGAGCAGTTCTTC
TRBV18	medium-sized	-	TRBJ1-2	CASSLHGDGYTF	TGTGCCAGCTCACTCCACGGAGATGGCTACACCTTC
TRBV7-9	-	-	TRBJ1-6	CASSLLDGNSPLHF	TGTGCCAGCAGCTTATTGGACGGAAATTCACCCCTCCACTTT
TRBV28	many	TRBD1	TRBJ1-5	CASSSTPRTGAYQPQHF	TGTGCCAGCAGTTCAACCCCACGGACAGGGGCGTATCAGCCCCAGCATTTT
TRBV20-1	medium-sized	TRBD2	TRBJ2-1	CSAPTTSVLNEQFF	TGCAGTGCCCCGACAACTAGCGTACTAAATGAGCAGTTCTTC
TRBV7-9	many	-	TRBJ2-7	CASSFQGPREQYF	TGTGCCAGCAGTTTTCAGGGGCCCCGCGAGCAGTACTTC
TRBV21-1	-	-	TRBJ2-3	CASQQREITDTQYF	TGTGCCAGCCAGCAGAGAGAAATCACAGATACGCAGTATTTT
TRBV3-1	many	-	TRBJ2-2	CASSQALTGELFF	TGTGCCAGCAGCCAAGCTCTCACCGGGGAGCTGTTTTTT
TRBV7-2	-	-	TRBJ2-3	CASSQREDTQYF	TGTGCCAGCAGCCAGAGGGAGGATACGCAGTATTTT
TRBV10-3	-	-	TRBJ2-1	CAIKDATDEQFF	TGTGCCATAAAAGACGCGACGGATGAGCAGTTCTTC
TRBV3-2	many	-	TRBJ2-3	CASSRTGQGVDTDTQYF	TGTGCCAGCAGCCGAACGGGACAGGGGGTGGACACAGATACGCAGTATTTT
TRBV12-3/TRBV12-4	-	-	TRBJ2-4	CASSPDRPRAKNIQYF	TGTGCCAGCAGTCCCGACAGGCCCCGAGCCAAAAACATTCAGTACTTC
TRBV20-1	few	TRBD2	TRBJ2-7	CSGTSGRGEQYF	TGCAGTGGGACTAGCGGGAGGGGGGAGCAGTACTTC
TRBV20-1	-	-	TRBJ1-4	CSARGVDRSGREKLFF	TGCAGTGCTAGAGGAGTCGACAGGTCGGGGAGGGAAAAACTGTTTTTT
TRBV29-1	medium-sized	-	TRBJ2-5	CSVEDREETQYF	TGCAGCGTTGAAGATAGGGAGGAGACCCAGTACTTC
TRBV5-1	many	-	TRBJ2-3	CASRDPPREEPDTQYF	TGCGCCAGCAGGGACCCTCCTCGCGAGGAACCAGATACGCAGTATTTT
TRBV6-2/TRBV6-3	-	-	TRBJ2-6	CASSYAGTGANVLTF	TGTGCCAGCAGTTACGCGGGGACTGGGGCCAACGTCCTGACTTTC
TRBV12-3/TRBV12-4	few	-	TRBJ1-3	CASILNSGNTIYF	TGTGCCAGCATTCTAAACTCTGGAAACACCATATATTTT
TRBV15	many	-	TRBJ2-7	CATSRRLDLEQYF	TGTGCCACCAGCCGAAGACTAGATCTCGAGCAGTACTTC
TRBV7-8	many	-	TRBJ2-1	CASSLSHYRGLYNEQFF	TGTGCCAGCAGCTTAAGCCACTATAGGGGACTCTACAATGAGCAGTTCTTC
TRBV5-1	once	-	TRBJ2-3	CASSSNSARDTDTQYF	TGCGCCAGCAGCTCCAACTCCGCCCGGGACACAGATACGCAGTATTTT
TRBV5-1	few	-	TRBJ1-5	CASSLDGARGQPQHF	TGCGCCAGCAGCTTGGACGGGGCCCGGGGTCAGCCCCAGCATTTT
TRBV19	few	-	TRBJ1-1	CASRTRTVKTEAFF	TGTGCCAGTAGGACACGGACGGTGAAAACTGAAGCTTTCTTT
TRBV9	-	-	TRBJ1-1	CASSTLEGLNTEAFF	TGTGCCAGCAGCACCCTGGAAGGCCTAAACACTGAAGCTTTCTTT
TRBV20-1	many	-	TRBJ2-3	CSARVPLAEDTQYF	TGCAGTGCTAGGGTCCCTCTAGCAGAAGATACGCAGTATTTT
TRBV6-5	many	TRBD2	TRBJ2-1	CASRSSGNNEQFF	TGTGCCAGCAGGTCTAGCGGGAACAATGAGCAGTTCTTC
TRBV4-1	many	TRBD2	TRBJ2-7	CASSQSPLNAGTSGRREQYF	TGCGCCAGCAGCCAAAGTCCCCTGAACGCCGGGACTAGCGGGAGGCGCGAGCAGTACTTC
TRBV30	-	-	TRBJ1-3	CARREGGGNTIYF	TGTGCCCGCAGGGAGGGTGGGGGAAACACCATATATTTT
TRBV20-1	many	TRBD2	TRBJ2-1	CSGGSNNEQFF	TGCAGTGGCGGGAGCAACAATGAGCAGTTCTTC
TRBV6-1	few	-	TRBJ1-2	CASSEERGTGYTF	TGTGCCAGCAGTGAAGAGCGGGGCACCGGCTACACCTTC
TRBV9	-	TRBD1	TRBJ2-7	CPSSVGTAITYEQYF	TGTCCCAGCAGCGTAGGGACAGCTATCACCTACGAGCAGTACTTC
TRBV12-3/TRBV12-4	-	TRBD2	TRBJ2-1	CASSSRSGGQRFGDNEQFF	TGTGCCAGCAGTTCCCGATCGGGAGGGCAAAGGTTTGGGGACAATGAGCAGTTCTTC
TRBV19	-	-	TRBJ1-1	CASSIQSYTEAFF	TGTGCCAGTAGTATTCAGAGTTACACTGAAGCTTTCTTT
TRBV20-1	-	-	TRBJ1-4	CSANRGGTTNEKLFF	TGCAGTGCTAACCGAGGGGGGACGACTAATGAAAAACTGTTTTTT
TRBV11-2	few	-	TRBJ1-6	CASSFGEGEALHF	TGTGCCAGCAGCTTTGGGGAAGGGGAAGCCCTCCACTTT
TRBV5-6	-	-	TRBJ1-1	CASSLAYGEKAFF	TGTGCCAGCAGCTTGGCCTATGGGGAAAAAGCTTTCTTT
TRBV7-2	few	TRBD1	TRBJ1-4	CASSTRDSFNEKLFF	TGTGCCAGCAGCACCCGGGACAGCTTTAATGAAAAACTGTTTTTT
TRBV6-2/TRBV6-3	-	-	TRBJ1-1	CASSYNLQIGTEAFF	TGTGCCAGCAGTTACAACCTACAGATCGGCACTGAAGCTTTCTTT
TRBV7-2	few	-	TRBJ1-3	CASSPRQFSGNTIYF	TGTGCCAGCAGCCCTAGACAGTTCTCTGGAAACACCATATATTTT
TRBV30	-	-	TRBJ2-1	CAWEGGVLSKEQFF	TGTGCCTGGGAGGGGGGGGTACTTTCGAAGGAGCAGTTCTTC
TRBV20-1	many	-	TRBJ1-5	CSARPPQGLSNQPQHF	TGCAGTGCTAGGCCCCCCCAGGGCCTCAGCAATCAGCCCCAGCATTTT
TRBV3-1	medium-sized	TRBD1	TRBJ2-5	CASSLYRDRGGETQYF	TGTGCCAGCAGCCTTTATAGGGACAGGGGAGGGGAGACCCAGTACTTC
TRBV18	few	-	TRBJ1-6	CASSPAPGHTNSPLHF	TGTGCCAGCTCACCAGCCCCGGGACACACAAATTCACCCCTCCACTTT
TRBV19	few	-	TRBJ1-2	CASSIFQGGYTF	TGTGCCAGTAGTATCTTCCAGGGAGGCTACACCTTC